One sample yielded the 24 T cell receptor beta chains listed below, sequenced in a study of cytomegalovirus exposure and HLA in healthy donors. The assay was immunoSEQ multiplex PCR, and TCRdb's table has in-frame clones only and misses some. Of about 190,000 clones in the sample, roughly four fifths are singletons; the top ten hold roughly 2.8%. Sequenced input: PBMCs. All receptors come from a woman younger than 35 in good health and CMV-seropositive.

The chain carries TRBV27 and TRBJ2-5; D is uncertain. Germline V gene sequence: CDR1 MNHEY, CDR2 SMNVEV (reference sequence). The V end was cut by 3 bases, the J end by 1 base, with 12 bases between. The CDR3 sequence is 15 residues long. This chain's CDR3 is CASSFRQDFQETQYF. The DNA of the CDR3 is TGTGCCAGCAGTTTTCGGCAGGATTTCCAAGAGACCCAGTACTTC.

The DNA of the CDR3 is TGTGCCACCAGCGACTCTCCGCATGGCAATCAGCCCCAGCATTTT. It specifies CATSDSPHGNQPQHF. This rearrangement joins TRBV15 to TRBJ1-5; no clear D gene. Per germline, CDR1 LNHNV and CDR2 YYDKDF (reference sequence). CDR3 length: 15 amino acids. The V gene lost 5 bases and the J gene lost 2 bases, with 13 bases spanning the gap.

The CDR3 region is CATCDRRDGEQFF. The CDR3, as DNA: TGTGCTACGTGCGATAGGAGGGACGGTGAGCAGTTCTTC. The chain has TRBV2 and TRBJ2-1, with D perhaps TRBD2 (6 bases). The CDR3 length is 13 residues. The germline gives CDR1 SNHLY, CDR2 FYNNEI. The full variable domain, its missing parts supplied by reference TRBV2 and TRBJ2-1, is EPEVTQTPSHQVTQMGQEVILRCVPISNHLYFYWYRQILGQKVEFLVSFYNNEISEKSEIFDDQFSVERPDGSNFTLKIRSTKLEDSAMYFCATCDRRDGEQFFGPGTRLTVL.

J is TRBJ2-1 and V is TRBV7-8, with 13 bases fitting TRBD2. Germline trimming cut 5 bases from V and 10 bases from J; bases unmatched to any gene: 8. The CDR3 runs 15 residues. Germline V gives CDR1 SGHVS, CDR2 FQNEAQ. The CDR3 loop reads CASSATSGGAQEQFF. As DNA, the CDR3 is TGTGCCAGCAGCGCCACTAGCGGGGGGGCTCAGGAGCAGTTCTTC.

V is TRBV7-8 and J is TRBJ1-5; D is uncertain. CDR1 is SGHVS, CDR2 FQNEAQ, per germline. The CDR3 has 14 amino acids. V was pared by 8 bases and J by 0 bases, with 11 bases between. CDR3 coding DNA: TGTGCCAGCGGACGGGGAGATAGCAATCAGCCCCAGCATTTT. This codes for CASGRGDSNQPQHF.

CDR3 loop: CASSLYIGTRDQETQYF. For the CDR3, the DNA is TGCGCCAGCAGCTTGTATATTGGGACACGCGACCAAGAGACCCAGTACTTC. The J gene is TRBJ2-5, the V gene TRBV5-1; D may be TRBD1 (6 bases). Germline CDR1 reads SGHRS; CDR2 reads YFSETQ. This CDR3 comprises 17 residues. Trimming stripped 1 base from V and 0 bases from J, with 16 bases between. Complete variable domain (other parts from reference TRBV5-1 and TRBJ2-5): KAGVTQTPRYLIKTRGQQVTLSCSPISGHRSVSWYQQTPGQGLQFLFEYFSETQRNKGNFPGRFSGRQFSNSRSEMNVSTLELGDSALYLCASSLYIGTRDQETQYFGPGTRLLVL.

In its sample, this clone was seen a few times. This chain links TRBV6-5 with TRBJ1-2; TRBD1 matches 7 bases. The trim removed 7 bases at V and 6 bases at J, leaving 11 bases unmatched. The CDR3 spans 14 residues. Germline V CDR1 and CDR2: MNHEY, SVGAGI. In DNA form, the CDR3 reads TGTGCCAGCAAACCGGGCGGGACAGCTAATGGCTACACCTTC. Translation gives CASKPGGTANGYTF.

V gene TRBV7-2 combines with J gene TRBJ1-2; D is possibly TRBD1 (6 bases). This CDR3 region has 14 residues. V was cut by 5 bases and J by 1 base, with 11 bases left in between. The germline V gene has CDR1 SGHTA and CDR2 FQGNSA. As DNA, the CDR3 is TGTGCCAGCAGCCTCAGGGGAAATAACTATGGCTACACCTTC. The encoded protein is CASSLRGNNYGYTF.

The V gene is TRBV27, the J gene TRBJ2-5; D possibly corresponds to TRBD1 (5 bases). The V and J ends lost 5 bases and 5 bases respectively, with 21 bases between them. CDR1 is MNHEY, CDR2 SMNVEV, per germline (reference sequence). This CDR3 has 16 residues. The CDR3 region has the DNA TGTGCCAGCAGTCCATCTGACAGTACCCCAGGGGAGACCCAGTACTTC. Translating gives CASSPSDSTPGETQYF.

The rearrangement links TRBV2 to TRBJ1-2, with D possibly matching TRBD1 (6 bases). Trimming stripped 9 bases from V and 2 bases from J, with 10 bases between. The CDR3 runs to 12 residues. Germline V gene sequence: CDR1 SNHLY, CDR2 FYNNEI. CDR3 DNA: TGTGCCAGACTTCAGGGGAACTATGGCTACACCTTC. This sequence encodes CARLQGNYGYTF.

The chain uses TRBV7-4 and TRBJ2-1; 9 positions agree with TRBD1. The J segment lost 8 bases and the V segment lost 1 base, leaving 15 bases of the junction unmatched. Per germline, CDR1 SGHVT and CDR2 SQSDAQ. CDR3 length: 18 amino acids. DNA for the CDR3: TGTGCCAGCAGCTTAGGACGGAGCCGGGACAGGGTATGTGATGAGCAGTTCTTC. Its translation: CASSLGRSRDRVCDEQFF.

The V gene is TRBV7-8, the J gene TRBJ2-1; 14 nucleotides agree with TRBD2. This CDR3 has 20 amino acids. Germline-derived CDR1 and CDR2 are SGHVS and FQNEAQ. J gave up 0 bases and V 4 bases, and 11 bases lay outside the gene matches. The CDR3 nucleotides read TGTGCCAGCAGCTCGACGACTAGCGGGGGGGACATCCGCTCCTACAATGAGCAGTTCTTC. Its translation is CASSSTTSGGDIRSYNEQFF.

The genes are TRBV11-2 and TRBJ2-7; 9 bases line up with TRBD2. The CDR3 has 15 amino acids. Per the germline V gene, CDR1 is SGHAT and CDR2 is FQNNGV. Unmatched junction bases numbered 11, after V lost 8 bases and J lost 3 bases. This chain's CDR3 is CASGRGAGGIYEQYF. As DNA, the CDR3 is TGTGCCAGCGGCCGAGGAGCGGGGGGTATCTACGAGCAGTACTTC. The whole variable domain, filled in from reference TRBV11-2 and TRBJ2-7, reads EAGVAQSPRYKIIEKRQSVAFWCNPISGHATLYWYQQILGQGPKLLIQFQNNGVVDDSQLPKDRFSAERLKGVDSTLKIQPAKLEDSAVYLCASGRGAGGIYEQYFGPGTRLTVT.

This chain uses TRBV6-1 with TRBJ1-2; D call uncertain. The CDR3 totals 13 residues. The V end was cut by 7 bases, the J end by 5 bases, with 14 bases between. The V gene's germline CDR1 is MNHNS and CDR2 SASEGT. The CDR3 DNA sequence: TGTGCCAGCAAGGAAACAGCCCTATATGGCTACACCTTC. Its translation is CASKETALYGYTF.

The chain joins TRBV28 to TRBJ1-2; D is possibly TRBD1 (6 bases). This CDR3 is built from 13 residues. Germline CDR1 MDHEN, CDR2 SYDVKM. V was pared by 6 bases and J by 4 bases, with 12 bases between. The CDR3 nucleotides are TGTGCCAGCAGAGCTACAGGGAGCTATGGCTACACCTTC. Translation gives CASRATGSYGYTF.

V and J are TRBV25-1 and TRBJ2-4; 14 positions agree with TRBD2. CDR1 MGHDK and CDR2 SYGVNS come from the germline V gene. The CDR3 is made up of 18 amino acids. Trimming removed 4 bases from V and 0 bases from J; junction bases left unmatched: 5. CDR3 sequence reads: CASSAGTSGGLAKNIQYF. In nucleotides, the CDR3 is TGTGCCAGCAGTGCCGGGACTAGCGGGGGTCTAGCCAAAAACATTCAGTACTTC.

This rearrangement joins TRBV29-1 to TRBJ2-1; no clear D. The CDR3 has 13 amino acids. Trimming took 6 bases from V and 0 from J, leaving 9 bases between them. Germline lookup yields CDR1 SQVTM and CDR2 ANQGSEA. CDR3 protein: CSVLTASYNEQFF. The CDR3 nucleotides are TGCAGCGTACTTACAGCCTCCTACAATGAGCAGTTCTTC.

The chain is built from TRBV11-2 and TRBJ2-2; possibly TRBD1 for D (6 bases). V was trimmed by 5 bases and J by 3 bases, leaving 10 bases between them. Germline CDR1 is SGHAT and CDR2 is FQNNGV. CDR3 length: 14 residues. The CDR3 sequence is CASSPQGYTGELFF. CDR3 coding DNA: TGTGCCAGCAGCCCCCAGGGGTACACCGGGGAGCTGTTTTTT.

The rearrangement joins TRBV19 to TRBJ1-2; a weak D match, TRBD1 (5 bases). The germline V gene encodes CDR1 LNHDA and CDR2 SQIVND (reference sequence). The CDR3 loop spans 13 amino acids. Trimming shortened V by 5 bases and J by 3 bases, and 10 bases separated the two germline ends. Written as DNA, the CDR3 is TGTGCCAGTAGTGGAGACAGATACTATGGCTACACCTTC. Protein sequence: CASSGDRYYGYTF.

The rearrangement links TRBV9 to TRBJ2-2; D gene uncertain. Germline-derived CDR1 and CDR2 are SGDLS and YYNGEE. Trimming took 5 bases from V and 0 from J, leaving 5 bases between them. The CDR3 extends over 13 amino acids. The CDR3 sequence is CASSQTNTGELFF. CDR3 DNA: TGTGCCAGCAGTCAAACGAACACCGGGGAGCTGTTTTTT.

This chain connects TRBV18 to TRBJ2-7; 11 bases are shared with TRBD1. Germline trimming cut 5 bases from V and 7 bases from J; bases unmatched to any gene: 4. The length of the CDR3 is 13 residues. Germline V gene data show CDR1 as KGHSH and CDR2 as LQKENI. In DNA form, the CDR3 reads TGTGCCAGCTCAATCCGGGACAGGGGGGAGCAGTACTTC. Encoded protein: CASSIRDRGEQYF.

V usage is TRBV21-1 and J usage is TRBJ1-2; TRBD1, the table's D call, lacks a check against the DNA. TRBV21-1 is a listed pseudogene. The CDR3 extends over 16 amino acids. The CDR3 region is CASSKALGNINYGYTF. In DNA form, the CDR3 reads TGTGCCAGCAGCAAAGCGCTTGGCAACATTAACTATGGCTACACCTTC.

J is TRBJ1-1 and V is TRBV19; D is unresolved. The germline gives CDR1 LNHDA, CDR2 SQIVND (reference sequence). V was shortened by 10 bases and J by 4 bases, with 7 bases between the two germline ends. The CDR3 is 10 residues long. CDR3 residues: CATRGTEAFF. Written as DNA, the CDR3 is TGTGCCACCCGGGGCACTGAAGCTTTCTTT.

The chain uses TRBV9 and TRBJ2-3; 11 bases agree with TRBD2. Germline V lookup: CDR1 SGDLS, CDR2 YYNGEE. With V trimmed by 3 bases and J by 0 bases, 3 bases remained unmatched. CDR3 length: 16 amino acids. The chain's CDR3 is CASSARLAGSTDTQYF. Written as DNA, the CDR3 is TGTGCCAGCAGCGCCCGACTAGCGGGGAGCACAGATACGCAGTATTTT. The variable domain in full, with the rest retrieved from reference TRBV9 and TRBJ2-3, is DSGVTQTPKHLITATGQRVTLRCSPRSGDLSVYWYQQSLDQGLQFLIQYYNGEERAKGNILERFSAQQFPDLHSELNLSSLELGDSALYFCASSARLAGSTDTQYFGPGTRLTVL.